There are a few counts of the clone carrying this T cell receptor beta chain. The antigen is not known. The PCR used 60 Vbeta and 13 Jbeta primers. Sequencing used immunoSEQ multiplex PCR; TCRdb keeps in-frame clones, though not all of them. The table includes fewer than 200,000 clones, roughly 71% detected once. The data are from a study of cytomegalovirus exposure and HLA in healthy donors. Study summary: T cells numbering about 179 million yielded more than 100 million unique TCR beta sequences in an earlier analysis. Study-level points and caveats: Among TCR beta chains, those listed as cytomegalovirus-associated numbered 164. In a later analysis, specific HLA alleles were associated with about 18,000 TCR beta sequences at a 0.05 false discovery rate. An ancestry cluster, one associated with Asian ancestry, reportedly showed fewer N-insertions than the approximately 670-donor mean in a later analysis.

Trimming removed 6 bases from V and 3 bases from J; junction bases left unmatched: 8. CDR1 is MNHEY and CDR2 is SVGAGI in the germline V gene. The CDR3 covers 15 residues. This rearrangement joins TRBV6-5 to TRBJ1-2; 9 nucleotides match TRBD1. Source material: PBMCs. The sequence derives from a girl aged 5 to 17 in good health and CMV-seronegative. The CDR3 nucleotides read TGTGCCAGCAGCACCGGGACAGGGTCTTACTATGGCTACACCTTC. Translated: CASSTGTGSYYGYTF.